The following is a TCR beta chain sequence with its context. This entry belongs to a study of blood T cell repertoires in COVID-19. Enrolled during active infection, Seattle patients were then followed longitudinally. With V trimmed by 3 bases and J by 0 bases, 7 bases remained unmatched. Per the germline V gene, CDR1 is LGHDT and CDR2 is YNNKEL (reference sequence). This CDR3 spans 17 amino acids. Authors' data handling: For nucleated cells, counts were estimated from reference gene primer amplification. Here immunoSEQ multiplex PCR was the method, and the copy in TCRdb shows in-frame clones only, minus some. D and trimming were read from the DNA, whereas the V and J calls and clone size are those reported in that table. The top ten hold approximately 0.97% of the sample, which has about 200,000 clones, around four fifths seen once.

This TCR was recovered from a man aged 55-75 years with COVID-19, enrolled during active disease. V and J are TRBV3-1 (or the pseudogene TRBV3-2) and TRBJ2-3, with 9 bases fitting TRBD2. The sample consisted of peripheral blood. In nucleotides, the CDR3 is TGTGCCAGCAGCCAGCGCCTAGCGGGATTGAGCACAGATACGCAGTATTTT. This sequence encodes CASSQRLAGLSTDTQYF.